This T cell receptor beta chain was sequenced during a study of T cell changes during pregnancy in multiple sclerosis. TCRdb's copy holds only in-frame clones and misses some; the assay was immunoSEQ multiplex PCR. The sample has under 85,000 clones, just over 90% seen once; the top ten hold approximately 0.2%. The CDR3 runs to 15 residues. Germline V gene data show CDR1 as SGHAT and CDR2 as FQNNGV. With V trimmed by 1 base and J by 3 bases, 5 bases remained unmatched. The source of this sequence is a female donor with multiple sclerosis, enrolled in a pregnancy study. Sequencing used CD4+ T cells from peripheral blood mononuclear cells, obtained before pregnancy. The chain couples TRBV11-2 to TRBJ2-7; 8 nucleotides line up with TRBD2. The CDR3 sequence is CASSLGGGPFYEQYF. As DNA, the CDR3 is TGTGCCAGCAGCTTAGGCGGGGGGCCGTTCTACGAGCAGTACTTC.